This T cell receptor beta chain was sequenced for a study of blood T cell repertoires in COVID-19. The wider study: Whether acute or convalescent, the COVID-19 samples came from the United States, Italy and Spain.

Libraries were prepared by immunoSEQ multiplex PCR; TCRdb keeps only in-frame clonotypes and omits some of them. The sample comprises about 59,000 clones, around 91% of which are singletons, and around 9% rests with the top ten. Germline CDR1 reads SGHTA; CDR2 reads FQGTGA. The V and J ends lost 4 bases and 3 bases, in that order; junction bases with no gene match: 1. The CDR3 is 13 amino acids. This chain links TRBV7-3 with TRBJ2-5, with 8 positions matching TRBD2. The specimen sequenced was peripheral blood. The clonotype was recovered from a human donor in a cohort sampled during active COVID-19. The CDR3 region has the DNA TGTGCCAGCAGCTCGCGGGGGGAAGAGACCCAGTACTTC. Translating it yields CASSSRGEETQYF.